Reported below is one T cell receptor beta chain. These data are taken from a study of CD8 T cells in Susac syndrome. CDR3 length: 15 residues. V lost 10 bases, J lost 3 bases, and 7 bases stayed unmatched. Sequencing of TCR beta drew on CD8+ and CD4+ T cells from blood. The RNA, about 0.5 to 1 ug, was put through reverse transcription using random hexamers. Across 54 Vbeta and 13 Jbeta, immunoSEQ multiplex PCR amplified TCR beta CDR3. TCRdb passed the immunoSEQ multiplex PCR reads through MiXCR, listing each CDR3 protein once. Here the sample spans a few hundred thousand distinct CDR3 sequences, 75% to 90% being singletons.

The genes are TRBV12-3 or TRBV12-4 and TRBJ2-1, with 12 bases that match TRBD2. Material: CD8+ T cells from PBMCs. The origin of this receptor is a human donor with multiple sclerosis. The CDR3 loop reads CATQMTSGSYNEQFF. The CDR3 DNA sequence: TGTGCCACCCAGATGACTAGCGGGAGCTACAATGAGCAGTTCTTC.